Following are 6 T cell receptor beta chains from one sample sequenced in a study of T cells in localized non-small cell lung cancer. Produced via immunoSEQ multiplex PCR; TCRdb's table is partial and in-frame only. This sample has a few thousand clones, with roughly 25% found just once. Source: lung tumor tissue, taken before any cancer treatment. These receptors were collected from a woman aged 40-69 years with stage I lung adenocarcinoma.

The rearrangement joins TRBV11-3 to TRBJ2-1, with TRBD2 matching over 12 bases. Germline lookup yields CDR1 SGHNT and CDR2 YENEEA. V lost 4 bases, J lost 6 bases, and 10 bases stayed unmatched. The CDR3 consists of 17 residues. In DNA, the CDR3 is TGTGCCAGCAGCTCTCAGATACTAGCGGGAGGAGGCAATGAGCAGTTCTTC. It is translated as CASSSQILAGGGNEQFF. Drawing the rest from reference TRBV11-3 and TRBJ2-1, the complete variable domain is EAGVVQSPRYKIIEKKQPVAFWCNPISGHNTLYWYLQNLGQGPELLIRYENEEAVDDSQLPKDRFSAERLKGVDSTLKIQPAELGDSAVYLCASSSQILAGGGNEQFFGPGTRLTVL.

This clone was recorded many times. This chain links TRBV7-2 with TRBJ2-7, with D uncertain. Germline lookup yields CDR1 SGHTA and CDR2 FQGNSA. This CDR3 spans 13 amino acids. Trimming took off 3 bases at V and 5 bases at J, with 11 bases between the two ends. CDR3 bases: TGTGCCAGCAGCTTCCCCAACTTGCACGAGCAGTACTTC. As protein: CASSFPNLHEQYF.

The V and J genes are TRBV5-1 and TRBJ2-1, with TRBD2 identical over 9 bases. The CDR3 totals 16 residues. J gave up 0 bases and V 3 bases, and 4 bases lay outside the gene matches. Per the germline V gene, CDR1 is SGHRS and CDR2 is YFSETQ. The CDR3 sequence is CASSSVAGVSYNEQFF. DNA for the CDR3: TGCGCCAGCAGCTCAGTAGCGGGAGTCTCCTACAATGAGCAGTTCTTC.

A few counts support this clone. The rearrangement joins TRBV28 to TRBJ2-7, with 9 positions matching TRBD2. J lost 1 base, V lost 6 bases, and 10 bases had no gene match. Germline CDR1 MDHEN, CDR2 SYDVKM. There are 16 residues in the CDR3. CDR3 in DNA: TGTGCCAGCAGCCCGGTTAGCGCGGGAGGGTCCTACGAGCAGTACTTC. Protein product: CASSPVSAGGSYEQYF.

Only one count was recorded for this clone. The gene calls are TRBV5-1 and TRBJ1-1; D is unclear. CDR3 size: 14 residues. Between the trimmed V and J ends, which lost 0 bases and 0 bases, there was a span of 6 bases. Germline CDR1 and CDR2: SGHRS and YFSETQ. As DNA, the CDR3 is TGCGCCAGCAGCTTGGACAGCTTGAACACTGAAGCTTTCTTT. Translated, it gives CASSLDSLNTEAFF.

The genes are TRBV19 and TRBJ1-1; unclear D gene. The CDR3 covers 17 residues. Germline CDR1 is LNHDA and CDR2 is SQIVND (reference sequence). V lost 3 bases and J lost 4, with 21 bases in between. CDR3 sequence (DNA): TGTGCCAGTAGTATTCTAACCCTATCCGCAGAGGGCACTGAAGCTTTCTTT. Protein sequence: CASSILTLSAEGTEAFF.